One sample yielded the 19 T cell receptor beta chains listed below, sequenced in a study of PD-1 blockade in classical Hodgkin lymphoma. Time point denoted: cycle 4 day 1 (C4D1), after less than seven weeks of nivolumab. Autologous stem cell transplantation was followed by relapse in every patient, and brentuximab vedotin exposure varied. PBMCs were thawed, and CD8+ T cells were then isolated from them by magnetic negative selection. Produced via immunoSEQ multiplex PCR; TCRdb's table is partial and in-frame only. The sample carries several thousand clones, 77% recorded once. The sequenced sample was CD8+ T cells from blood, obtained before the fourth cycle of nivolumab. The receptor source for this set is a human donor with classical Hodgkin lymphoma.

The chain couples TRBV27 to TRBJ2-7, with a weak D call TRBD1 (8 bases). The CDR3 extends over 15 amino acids. CDR1 and CDR2 (germline): MNHEY, SMNVEV (reference sequence). Trimming left V 1 base short and J 6 bases short, with 16 bases between. CDR3 residues: CASSLWYRGGLEQYF. CDR3 nucleotide sequence: TGTGCCAGCAGTTTATGGTACAGGGGGGGCCTCGAGCAGTACTTC.

J is TRBJ2-3 and V is TRBV6-1; 8 bases are a match to TRBD1. The V segment lost 9 bases and the J segment 3 bases; nucleotides outside the gene matches: 8. The CDR3 totals 14 residues. In germline, CDR1 is MNHNS, CDR2 SASEGT. This chain's CDR3 is CASSSTGVTDTQYF. DNA for the CDR3: TGTGCCAGTTCATCGACAGGGGTGACAGATACGCAGTATTTT.

The chain recombines TRBV11-2 with TRBJ2-3; D is undetermined. This CDR3 has 15 amino acids. Per germline, CDR1 SGHAT and CDR2 FQNNGV. Trimming took off 3 bases at V and 2 bases at J, with 12 bases between the two ends. CDR3 DNA: TGTGCCAGCAGCTTTCGGACCTCTTCCACAGATACGCAGTATTTT. As protein: CASSFRTSSTDTQYF. The variable domain in full, with the rest retrieved from reference TRBV11-2 and TRBJ2-3, is EAGVAQSPRYKIIEKRQSVAFWCNPISGHATLYWYQQILGQGPKLLIQFQNNGVVDDSQLPKDRFSAERLKGVDSTLKIQPAKLEDSAVYLCASSFRTSSTDTQYFGPGTRLTVL.

The J gene is TRBJ2-1, the V gene TRBV2; 10 nucleotides align to TRBD2. After removal of 6 bases from V and 7 bases from J, the junction contained 6 bases not matched to a gene. CDR3 length equals 14 residues. From germline, CDR1 is SNHLY and CDR2 FYNNEI. The CDR3 loop is CASRSGRARNEQFF. CDR3 coding DNA: TGTGCCAGCAGAAGCGGGAGGGCCAGGAATGAGCAGTTCTTC.

This chain connects TRBV7-3 to TRBJ2-5, with D hard to call. The CDR3 has 13 amino acids. The germline CDR1 and CDR2 sequences are SGHTA and FQGTGA. The ends were cut back, 2 bases at V and 5 bases at J, with 9 bases in the middle. CDR3 bases: TGTGCCAGCAGCTTACCCGACTCGGAGACCCAGTACTTC. It yields the protein CASSLPDSETQYF.

The chain combines TRBV27 with TRBJ2-3; 12 nucleotides align to TRBD2. The germline CDR1 and CDR2 sequences are MNHEY and SMNVEV (reference sequence). The CDR3 extends over 16 amino acids. With 0 bases clipped from V and 7 bases from J, the junction kept 5 bases outside the gene matches. The CDR3 DNA is TGTGCCAGCAGTTTATCGGCTAGCGGGAGGGAATATACGCAGTATTTT. Translating gives CASSLSASGREYTQYF.

CDR3 DNA sequence: TGTGCCAGCAGCCCCCCGCCGGCGGGGGGTACAGATACGCAGTATTTT. Translating it yields CASSPPPAGGTDTQYF. The genes are TRBV7-9 and TRBJ2-3, with 8 bases matching TRBD2. The germline gives CDR1 SEHNR, CDR2 FQNEAQ (reference sequence). The CDR3 loop spans 16 amino acids. V was clipped by 5 bases and J by 3 bases; unmatched bases: 10.

V gene TRBV18 combines with J gene TRBJ2-3; TRBD1 matches at 7 bases. The CDR3 runs to 15 residues. Germline lookup yields CDR1 KGHSH and CDR2 LQKENI. J gave up 2 bases and V 4 bases, and 6 bases lay outside the gene matches. This CDR3 reads CASSLQGIPTDTQYF. The DNA of the CDR3 is TGTGCCAGCTCACTACAGGGGATTCCCACAGATACGCAGTATTTT.

A note on this clone: Other DNA sequences in this specimen translate into the identical CDR3. V is TRBV7-2 and J is TRBJ1-1, with D perhaps matching TRBD1 (5 bases). Trimming cost V 5 bases and J 6 bases, with 19 bases left between them. The CDR3 spans 15 residues. Germline CDR1 and CDR2: SGHTA and FQGNSA. The CDR3 region is CASSLGSRGAAEAFF. CDR3 in DNA: TGTGCCAGCAGCCTCGGTTCTCGAGGGGCCGCTGAAGCTTTCTTT.

V and J are TRBV27 and TRBJ2-1, with D uncertain. V dropped 5 bases and J dropped 5 bases, with 16 bases sitting between them. The germline V gene has CDR1 MNHEY and CDR2 SMNVEV (reference sequence). This CDR3 spans 15 amino acids. The CDR3 DNA reads TGTGCCAGCAGTACTGCTAAAGACCGCAACAATGAGCAGTTCTTC. Residues: CASSTAKDRNNEQFF.

This clone occurred a few times. The gene calls are TRBV7-9 and TRBJ1-5, with D unclear. This CDR3 is 14 amino acids long. Trimming removed 5 bases from V and 0 bases from J, with 8 bases in between. The germline V gene encodes CDR1 SEHNR and CDR2 FQNEAQ (reference sequence). In DNA, the CDR3 is TGTGCCAGCAGCGAAGGGTATAGCAATCAGCCCCAGCATTTT. Its protein is CASSEGYSNQPQHF.

The chain joins TRBV4-2 to TRBJ2-7; D is possibly TRBD1 or TRBD2 (5 bases each). Germline CDR1 LGHNA, CDR2 YNFKEQ. Trimming pared 2 bases from V and 0 bases from J, leaving 11 bases between. The CDR3 is 15 amino acids. Here the CDR3 DNA reads TGTGCCAGCAGCCAATATCGGGACCACTCCTACGAGCAGTACTTC. This codes for CASSQYRDHSYEQYF.

The chain is built from TRBV28 and TRBJ1-2; D is unclear. Germline V gene data show CDR1 as MDHEN and CDR2 as SYDVKM. This CDR3 comprises 13 residues. V dropped 8 bases and J dropped 5 bases, with 15 bases sitting between them. The CDR3 protein is CASRNNKSYGYTF. In nucleotides, the CDR3 is TGTGCCAGCCGTAATAACAAATCATATGGCTACACCTTC.

The gene calls are TRBV30 and TRBJ2-7; D might be TRBD1 or TRBD2, each matching 5 bases. Germline V CDR1 and CDR2: GTSNPN, SVGIG (reference sequence). CDR3 length equals 15 residues. Trimming left V 4 bases short and J 6 bases short, with 22 bases between. The chain's CDR3 is CAWTPGGTGRLEQYF. CDR3 nucleotide sequence: TGTGCCTGGACCCCTGGAGGAACAGGAAGGCTCGAGCAGTACTTC.

CDR3 residues: CASYNREQKNQPQHF. CDR3 in DNA: TGTGCCAGCTACAATCGGGAACAGAAGAATCAGCCCCAGCATTTT. The chain has TRBV28 and TRBJ1-5, with no clear D. V was trimmed by 8 bases and J by 4 bases, leaving 18 bases between them. The CDR3 runs 15 residues. Germline CDR1 MDHEN, CDR2 SYDVKM.

The genes are TRBV2 and TRBJ2-1, with D perhaps TRBD2 (7 bases). With 0 bases removed from V and 6 bases from J, the gap between germline ends came to 15 bases. CDR1 is SNHLY and CDR2 is FYNNEI in the germline V gene. This CDR3 contains 16 residues. The CDR3 here is CASSEALEGGGNEQFF. The CDR3 DNA follows: TGTGCCAGCAGTGAAGCGCTGGAGGGAGGGGGCAATGAGCAGTTCTTC. The variable domain in full, completed from reference TRBV2 and TRBJ2-1, reads EPEVTQTPSHQVTQMGQEVILRCVPISNHLYFYWYRQILGQKVEFLVSFYNNEISEKSEIFDDQFSVERPDGSNFTLKIRSTKLEDSAMYFCASSEALEGGGNEQFFGPGTRLTVL.

V usage is TRBV12-5 and J usage is TRBJ2-4; D gene ambiguous. Germline V lookup: CDR1 LGHNT, CDR2 FRNRAP. There are 16 residues in the CDR3. V was trimmed by 3 bases and J by 0 bases, leaving 12 bases between them. CDR3 sequence reads: CASGFQVALAKNIQYF. The CDR3 DNA sequence: TGTGCTAGTGGTTTCCAGGTGGCACTAGCCAAAAACATTCAGTACTTC.

The rearrangement joins TRBV28 to TRBJ1-1, with unresolved D. Per germline, CDR1 MDHEN and CDR2 SYDVKM. The CDR3 loop spans 14 amino acids. V was trimmed by 2 bases and J by 4 bases, leaving 11 bases between them. CDR3 sequence reads: CASSLLEVPTEAFF. In DNA, the CDR3 is TGTGCCAGCAGTTTACTCGAAGTCCCCACTGAAGCTTTCTTT.

The chain is built from TRBV4-3 and TRBJ1-5, with TRBD1 matching 8 bases. Germline CDR1 is LGHNA and CDR2 is YSLEER. V dropped 0 bases and J dropped 0; count of bases not matched to a gene: 10. This CDR3 has 19 residues. The CDR3 DNA reads as TGCGCCAGCAGCCAAGATTACGGGCAGGGGGCGCCTAGCAATCAGCCCCAGCATTTT. Protein product: CASSQDYGQGAPSNQPQHF.